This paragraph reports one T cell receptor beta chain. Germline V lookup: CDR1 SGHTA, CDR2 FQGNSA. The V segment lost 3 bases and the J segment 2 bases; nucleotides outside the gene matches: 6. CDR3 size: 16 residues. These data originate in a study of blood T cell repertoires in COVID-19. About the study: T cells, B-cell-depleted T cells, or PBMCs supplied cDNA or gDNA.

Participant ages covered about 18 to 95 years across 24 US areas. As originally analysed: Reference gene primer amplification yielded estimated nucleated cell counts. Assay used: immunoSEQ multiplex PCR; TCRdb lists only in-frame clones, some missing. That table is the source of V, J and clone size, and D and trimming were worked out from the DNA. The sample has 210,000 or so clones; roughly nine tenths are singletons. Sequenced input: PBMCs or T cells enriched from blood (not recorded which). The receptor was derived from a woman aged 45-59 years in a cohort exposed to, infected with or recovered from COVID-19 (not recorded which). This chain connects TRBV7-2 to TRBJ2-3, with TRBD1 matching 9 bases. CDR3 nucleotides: TGTGCCAGCAGCTTCCGGGACAGGGCCCTCACAGATACGCAGTATTTT. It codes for CASSFRDRALTDTQYF.